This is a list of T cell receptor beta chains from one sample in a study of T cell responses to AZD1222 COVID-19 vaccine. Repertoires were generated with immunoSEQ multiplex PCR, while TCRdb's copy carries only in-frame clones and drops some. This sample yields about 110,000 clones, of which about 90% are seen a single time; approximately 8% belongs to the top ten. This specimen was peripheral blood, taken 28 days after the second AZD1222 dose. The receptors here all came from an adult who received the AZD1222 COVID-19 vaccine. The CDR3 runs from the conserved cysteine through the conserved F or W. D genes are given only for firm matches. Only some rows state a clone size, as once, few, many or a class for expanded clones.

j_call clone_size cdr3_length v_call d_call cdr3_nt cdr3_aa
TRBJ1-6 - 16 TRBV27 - TGTGCCAGCAGTTTGGGGGGCTCCAAGCGGAGGACACCCCTCCACTTT CASSLGGSKRRTPLHF
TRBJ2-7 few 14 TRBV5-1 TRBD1 TGCGCCAGCGGACATGACAGGGCTCCCTGGGAGCAGTACTTC CASGHDRAPWEQYF
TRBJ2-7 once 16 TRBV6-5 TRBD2 TGTGCCAGCAGTTACCTAGCGGGGGGAGGACCCCACGAGCAGTACTTC CASSYLAGGGPHEQYF
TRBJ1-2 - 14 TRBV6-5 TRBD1 TGTGCCAGCAGACTCGGGACAGGCGTCTATGGCTACACCTTC CASRLGTGVYGYTF
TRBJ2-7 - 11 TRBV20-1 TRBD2 TGCAGTGCGGGACTAGCTTCCGAGCAGTACTTC CSAGLASEQYF
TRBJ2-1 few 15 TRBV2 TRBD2 TGTGCCAGCAGGCCCACTAGCGGGTTAAACAATGAGCAGTTCTTC CASRPTSGLNNEQFF
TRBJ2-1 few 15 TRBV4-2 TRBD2 TGTGCCAGCAGCCAAGATCACGGGGGGGCCGATGAGCAGTTCTTC CASSQDHGGADEQFF
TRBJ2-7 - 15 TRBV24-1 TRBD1 TGTGCCACCAGTGATACCGGGACAGGGATTTACGAGCAGTACTTC CATSDTGTGIYEQYF
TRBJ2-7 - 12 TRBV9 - TGTGCCAGCAGCGTAGGCTTGGGCGAGCAGTACTTC CASSVGLGEQYF
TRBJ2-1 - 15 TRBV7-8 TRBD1 TGTGCCAGCAGCATAAACAGGGGCGCCTACAATGAGCAGTTCTTC CASSINRGAYNEQFF
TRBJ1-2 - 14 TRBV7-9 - TGTGCCAGCAGCTTAGAGGGACTGGGCTATGGCTACACCTTC CASSLEGLGYGYTF
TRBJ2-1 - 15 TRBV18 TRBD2 TGTGCCAGCTCACCCCCGACGGGGGGGCGGGATGAGCAGTTCTTC CASSPPTGGRDEQFF
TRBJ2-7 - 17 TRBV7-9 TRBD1 TGTGCCAGCAGCGCGCGACCTGCAGGGGGCTCAGCCTACGAGCAGTACTTC CASSARPAGGSAYEQYF
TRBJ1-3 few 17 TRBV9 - TGTGCCAGCAGCGTAGCCCCCCGGACAGCCTCTGGAAACACCATATATTTT CASSVAPRTASGNTIYF
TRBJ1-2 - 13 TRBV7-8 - TGTGCCAGCAGCTTGTCAGCGAACTATGGCTACACCTTC CASSLSANYGYTF
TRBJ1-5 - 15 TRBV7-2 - TGTGCCAGCAGTCAGGGGTCCAGGGGCGGTCAGCCCCAGCATTTT CASSQGSRGGQPQHF
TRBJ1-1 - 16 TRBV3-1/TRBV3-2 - TGTGCCAGCAGCCAAGACACCGGGACGGCGAACACTGAAGCTTTCTTT CASSQDTGTANTEAFF
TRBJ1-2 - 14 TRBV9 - TGTGCCAGCAGCGTAGATCAGGTGGGCTATGGCTACACCTTC CASSVDQVGYGYTF
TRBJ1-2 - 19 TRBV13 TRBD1 TGTGCCAGCAGCTTCCTCGCCCTAGGACAGGCGGAAAAAAACTATGGCTACACCTTC CASSFLALGQAEKNYGYTF
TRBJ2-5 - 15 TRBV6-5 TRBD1 TGTGCCAGCACATCCGGGACAGGGGGCAGGGAGACCCAGTACTTC CASTSGTGGRETQYF
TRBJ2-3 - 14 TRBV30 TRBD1 TGTGCCTGGAGTGTAGGGGACAGGGGGCTGGGGCAGTATTTT CAWSVGDRGLGQYF
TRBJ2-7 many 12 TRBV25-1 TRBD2 TGTGCCAGCAGTGAAGGGAGGGTCGAGCAGTACTTC CASSEGRVEQYF
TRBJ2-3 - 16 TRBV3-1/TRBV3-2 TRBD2 TGTGCCAGCAGCCAACCCTCTGGGGGGGTTCCAGATACGCAGTATTTT CASSQPSGGVPDTQYF
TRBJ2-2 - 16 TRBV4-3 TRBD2 TGCGCCAGCAGCCAATGGACTAGCGGGGGTACCGGGGAGCTGTTTTTT CASSQWTSGGTGELFF
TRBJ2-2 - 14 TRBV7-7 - TGTGCTACTCCGGGACACCCGAACACCGGGGAGCTGTTTTTT CATPGHPNTGELFF
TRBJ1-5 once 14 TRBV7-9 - TGTGCCAGCACTCCGGGTGGGAGCAATCAGCCCCAGCATTTT CASTPGGSNQPQHF
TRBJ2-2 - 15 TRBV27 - TGTGCCAGCAGTTTAGACAGCCCGGACACCGGGGAGCTGTTTTTT CASSLDSPDTGELFF
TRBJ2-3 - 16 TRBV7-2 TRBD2 TGTGCCAGCAGCTTAGGTTCCGGGGGGGGGAGAGATACGCAGTATTTT CASSLGSGGGRDTQYF
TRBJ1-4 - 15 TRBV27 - TGTGCCAGCAGTAGAATAGCCGGGACTAATGAAAAACTGTTTTTT CASSRIAGTNEKLFF
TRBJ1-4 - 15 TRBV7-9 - TGTGCCAGCAAAACAGGGTGGGATATAAATGAAAAACTGTTTTTT CASKTGWDINEKLFF
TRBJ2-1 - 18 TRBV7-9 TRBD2 TGTGCCAGCAGCCAGGGACTAGCGGGGGCCCCTACCCATAATGAGCAGTTCTTC CASSQGLAGAPTHNEQFF
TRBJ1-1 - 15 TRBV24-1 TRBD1 TGTGCCACCAGTGATACAAGACAGGGGATGGCTGAAGCTTTCTTT CATSDTRQGMAEAFF
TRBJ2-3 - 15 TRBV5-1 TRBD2 TGCGCCAGCAGCTCATTAGCGGGGCCGACAGATACGCAGTATTTT CASSSLAGPTDTQYF
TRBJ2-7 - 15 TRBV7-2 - TGTGCCAGCCGCGAAGCCCCGGCGGCCCTCTACGAGCAGTACTTC CASREAPAALYEQYF
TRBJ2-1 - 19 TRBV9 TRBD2 TGTGCCAGCAGCGCCAAACCAGTGGCTAGCGGGGTCTCCTACAATGAGCAGTTCTTC CASSAKPVASGVSYNEQFF
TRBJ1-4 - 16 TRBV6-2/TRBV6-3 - TGTGCCAGCAGCTTCGCAGGAGTTGCAACTAATGAAAAACTGTTTTTT CASSFAGVATNEKLFF
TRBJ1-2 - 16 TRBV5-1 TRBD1 TGCGCCAGCAGCTTGGACAGGGGAACAGAGGGAAATGGCTACACCTTC CASSLDRGTEGNGYTF
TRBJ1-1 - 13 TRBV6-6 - TGTGCCAGCAGTTACAGGCGATACACTGAAGCTTTCTTT CASSYRRYTEAFF
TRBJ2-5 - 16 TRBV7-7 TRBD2 TGTGCTAGCAGCTTAGGGCTAGCGGGGGTGCAAGAGACCCAGTACTTC CASSLGLAGVQETQYF
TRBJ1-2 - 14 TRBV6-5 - TGTGCCAGCACCCCAGGCAGGGACTCCTATGGCTACACCTTC CASTPGRDSYGYTF
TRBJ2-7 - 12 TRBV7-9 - TGTGCCAGCAGTATGGGTGTATACGAGCAGTACTTC CASSMGVYEQYF
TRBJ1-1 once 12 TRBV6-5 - TGTGCCAGCAGTTACGGGGGGACTGAAGCTTTCTTT CASSYGGTEAFF
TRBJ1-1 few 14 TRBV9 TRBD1 TGTGCCAGCAGCCCTCGGACAGGGAACACTGAAGCTTTCTTT CASSPRTGNTEAFF
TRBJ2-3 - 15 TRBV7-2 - TGTGCCAGCAGCCCCATCGGGGTTAGCACAGATACGCAGTATTTT CASSPIGVSTDTQYF
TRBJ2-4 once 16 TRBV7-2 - TGTGCCAGCAGCTTGATTTCCCGGGAGATCAAAAACATTCAGTACTTC CASSLISREIKNIQYF
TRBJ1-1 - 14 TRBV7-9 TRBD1 TGTGCCAGCAGCCAAGGGACAGCTCACACTGAAGCTTTCTTT CASSQGTAHTEAFF